This TCR beta chain originates from a study of technical replicates of blood from several donors. Generated by immunoSEQ multiplex PCR, the TCRdb table keeps only in-frame clones and is missing some. The table has approximately 44,000 clones, almost 97% seen once. With 6 bases clipped from V and 4 bases from J, the junction kept 6 bases outside the gene matches. Germline loops: CDR1 MRHNA, CDR2 SNTAGT. This CDR3 has 13 residues. This receptor was obtained from a human donor in good health. This rearrangement joins TRBV6-4 to TRBJ2-7, with 7 positions matching TRBD2. The sample comprised T cells isolated from PBMCs. CDR3 coding DNA: TGTGCCAGCAGCAAGGGAGGGGAGTACGAGCAGTACTTC. Translating it yields CASSKGGEYEQYF.